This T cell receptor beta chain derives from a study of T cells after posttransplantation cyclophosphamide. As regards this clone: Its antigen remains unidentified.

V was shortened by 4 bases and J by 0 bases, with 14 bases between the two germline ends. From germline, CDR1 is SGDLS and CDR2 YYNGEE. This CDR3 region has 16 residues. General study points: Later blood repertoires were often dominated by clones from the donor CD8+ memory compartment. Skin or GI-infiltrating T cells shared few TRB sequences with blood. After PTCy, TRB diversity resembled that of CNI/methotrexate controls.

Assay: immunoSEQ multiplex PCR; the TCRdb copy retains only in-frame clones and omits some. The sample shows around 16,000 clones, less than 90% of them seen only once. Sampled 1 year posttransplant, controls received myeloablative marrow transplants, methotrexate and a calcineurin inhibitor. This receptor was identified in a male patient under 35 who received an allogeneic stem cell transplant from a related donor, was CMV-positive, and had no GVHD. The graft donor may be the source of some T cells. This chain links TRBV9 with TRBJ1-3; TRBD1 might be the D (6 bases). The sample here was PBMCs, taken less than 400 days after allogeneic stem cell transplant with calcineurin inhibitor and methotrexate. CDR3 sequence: CASSIQVGASGNTIYF. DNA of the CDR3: TGTGCCAGCAGCATCCAAGTGGGGGCCTCTGGAAACACCATATATTTT.